The T cell receptor (beta chain) described here comes from a study of tumor and adjacent non-tumor tissue in lung cancer. In the study overall: There were some 11 adenocarcinoma, a couple of squamous cell carcinoma and 1 small cell lung cancer cases.

This clonotype has a handful of counts. The antigen remains unidentified. The junction does not match germline at one end; this may be a read error. The library came from three nested PCR rounds adapted from ARM-PCR protocols. Via MiXCR, TCRdb re-called the multiplex PCR reads, giving one row per CDR3 protein. The sample consists of about 48,000 distinct CDR3 sequences, about two thirds of them appearing once. RNA was extracted from bulk tissue without any cell sorting. The normal lung tissue was taken more than 3 cm from the tumor edge. Between August and November 2014, newly diagnosed, chemotherapy-naive lung cancer patients underwent thoracic surgery in China. Study-level findings and limits: Tumor repertoires had a smaller top 100 clone share than normal lung. Tumor tissue had significantly higher TCR diversity than normal lung.

This clonotype was sampled from a woman in her 70s with non-small cell lung cancer. What was sequenced was distant non-tumor lung tissue.

The CDR3 sequence is CASSPDRAGQLF. CDR3 nucleotide sequence: TGTGCCAGCAGCCCCGACAGGGCTGGGCAGCTCTTC. This chain links TRBV11-1 with TRBJ2-1, with TRBD1 matching 7 bases. The CDR3 covers 12 residues. Per the germline V gene, CDR1 is SGHAT and CDR2 is FQDESV (reference sequence).